The sample holds a few counts of the clone carrying this T cell receptor beta chain. Antigen specificity is unknown. Losses at the gene ends were 8 bases for V and 9 bases for J; bases not matched to a gene: 19. The germline V gene encodes CDR1 MNHEY and CDR2 SMNVEV (reference sequence). This CDR3 region has 15 residues. The data derive from a study of beta chain features in type 1 diabetes. Study findings and constraints: Shortening of TCRB CDR3s, moderate but significant, appeared in all four CD4+ subsets of Type 1 diabetes patients.

Reverse transcribing all isolated RNA meant expressed TCRB transcripts were sequenced. Clones were read by immunoSEQ multiplex PCR, and TCRdb kept only the in-frame ones, dropping some. The sample holds hundreds of thousands of clones, under 15% seen once. This sequence originates from a man in his late teens or twenties with type 1 diabetes. The sample was naive CD4+ T cells from blood. The rearrangement joins TRBV27 to TRBJ2-7, with 7 bases lining up with TRBD1. For the CDR3, the DNA is TGTGCCAGCTTACATGGGGACAGAAGTTTCCCCGGGCAGTACTTC. It translates to CASLHGDRSFPGQYF.